Listed below are T cell receptor beta chains from one sample, sequenced in a study of blood T cell repertoires in COVID-19. Assay used: immunoSEQ multiplex PCR; TCRdb lists only in-frame clones, some missing. The table includes over 130,000 clones, 65% to 90% detected once. Input material: peripheral blood. The receptors were sampled from a man between 65 and 85 years old with acute or convalescent COVID-19. The CDR3 runs from the conserved cysteine through the conserved F or W. Each record gives: clone size, D gene, J gene, V gene, CDR3 DNA, CDR3 protein. D genes are given only for firm matches. Part of the rows lack a size; the others show once, few, many or a class for expanded clones.

>.|.|TRBJ2-3|TRBV15
TGTGCCACCAGCAGAGAGGAGGGAGTGGGAAATACGCAGTATTTT
CATSREEGVGNTQYF
>.|.|TRBJ2-7|TRBV27
TGTGCCAGCAGCAAAGCGGACGGATGGGCCTACGAGCAGTACTTC
CASSKADGWAYEQYF
>.|TRBD2|TRBJ2-1|TRBV2
TGTGCCAGCAGTGGACTGGGGACTAGCGTCGGCAATGAGCAGTTCTTC
CASSGLGTSVGNEQFF
>.|.|TRBJ2-7|TRBV11-2
TGTGCCAGCAGCTTCAGGTCACTAGGGATCTACGAGCAGTACTTC
CASSFRSLGIYEQYF
>once|.|TRBJ2-5|TRBV5-1
TGCGCCAGCAGCTTGAGCAGGGGCTTAGAGGCCCAGTACTTC
CASSLSRGLEAQYF
>.|TRBD2|TRBJ2-5|TRBV19
TGTGCCAGTAGTAAGACTAGCGGGAGGGTTGGGGAGACCCAGTACTTC
CASSKTSGRVGETQYF
>few|.|TRBJ1-6|TRBV28
TGTGCCAGCAGTTTGCCCAGGGGAAATTCACCCCTCCACTTT
CASSLPRGNSPLHF
>.|TRBD2|TRBJ2-7|TRBV11-1
TGTGCCAGCAGCCTAAGCGGGGATAACTCCTACGAGCAGTACTTC
CASSLSGDNSYEQYF
>.|TRBD1|TRBJ1-1|TRBV29-1
TGCAGCGTTGATTGGACAGGGAACACTGAAGCTTTCTTT
CSVDWTGNTEAFF
>.|TRBD2|TRBJ2-5|TRBV6-5
TGTGCCAGCAGCTCCGGGACTATAGAGACCCAGTACTTC
CASSSGTIETQYF
>.|.|TRBJ1-4|TRBV27
TGTGCCAGCAGTTTAAGCCCGACAACTAATGAAAAACTGTTTTTT
CASSLSPTTNEKLFF
>few|TRBD1|TRBJ1-6|TRBV5-8
TGTGCCAGCAGCCCACGGACAGGGATTTTTAATTCACCCCTCCACTTT
CASSPRTGIFNSPLHF
>once|.|TRBJ2-5|TRBV28
TGTGCCAGCAGTTTGGACAGAGGGACCCAGTACTTC
CASSLDRGTQYF
>.|TRBD1|TRBJ1-2|TRBV3-1/TRBV3-2
TGTGCCAGCAGCCAATCTGACAGAGGGGGCAGGGGCGATGGCTACACCTTC
CASSQSDRGGRGDGYTF
>.|TRBD2|TRBJ2-3|TRBV5-1
TGCGCCAGCAGCTTGCGAGGGGCGGGAGACACAGATACGCAGTATTTT
CASSLRGAGDTDTQYF
>.|.|TRBJ2-7|TRBV19
TGTGCCAGCAGTTTCGATCAAAGGGGCAGGGTAAGCGACGAGCAGTACTTC
CASSFDQRGRVSDEQYF
>.|.|TRBJ1-4|TRBV25-1
TGTGCCAGCACCTCCGGGACATCGGCGGTAAAACTGTTTTTT
CASTSGTSAVKLFF
>.|.|TRBJ1-6|TRBV9
TGTGCCAGCAGCGTAGGGGCCCTCTATAATTCACCCCTCCACTTT
CASSVGALYNSPLHF
>.|TRBD2|TRBJ2-3|TRBV30
TGTGCCTGGAGCCGTCCGACTAGCGGGATAACAGATACGCAGTATTTT
CAWSRPTSGITDTQYF
>.|TRBD1|TRBJ2-6|TRBV5-4
TGTGCCAGCAGCTTATACCGGGACAGGGCTTCCTCTGGGGCCAACGTCCTGACTTTC
CASSLYRDRASSGANVLTF
>.|.|TRBJ2-3|TRBV7-9
TGTGCCAGCAGCTTATATGAGGGAGCCGCCACAGATACGCAGTATTTT
CASSLYEGAATDTQYF
>.|.|TRBJ2-7|TRBV28
TGTGCCAGCAGTTTGACGGGGACCTACGAGCAGTACTTC
CASSLTGTYEQYF
>.|TRBD1|TRBJ2-3|TRBV30
TGTGCCTCGAGGACAGGTTACACAGATACGCAGTATTTT
CASRTGYTDTQYF
>.|TRBD2|TRBJ2-2|TRBV7-8
TGTGCCAGCAGCCCCTGGACTAGCGGGGAGCTGTTTTTT
CASSPWTSGELFF
>.|.|TRBJ2-2|TRBV5-1
TGCGCCAGCAGCCAGACGGGATCGGTGGACACCGGGGAGCTGTTTTTT
CASSQTGSVDTGELFF
>.|TRBD1|TRBJ2-7|TRBV5-4
TGTGCCAGCAGCCCCACCGGGACAGGGCTCTACGAGCAGTACTTC
CASSPTGTGLYEQYF
>.|.|TRBJ1-6|TRBV30
TGTGCCTGGAGTGTACGGGGGAATTCACCCCTCCACTTT
CAWSVRGNSPLHF
>.|.|TRBJ2-6|TRBV7-9
TGTGCCAGCAGCTTAGACGGCTCTGGGGCCAACGTCCTGACTTTC
CASSLDGSGANVLTF
>.|TRBD1|TRBJ1-2|TRBV28
TGTGCCAGCAGTCCCCAGGACAGGCCAGTTAACTATGGCTACACCTTC
CASSPQDRPVNYGYTF
>once|TRBD1|TRBJ2-5|TRBV4-1
TGCGCCAGCAGCTGGGACAGGGACGAGACCCAGTACTTC
CASSWDRDETQYF
>.|TRBD2|TRBJ2-1|TRBV24-1
TGTGCCACCAGTGATCGGGTAGCGGGTTCCTACAATGAGCAGTTCTTC
CATSDRVAGSYNEQFF
>.|TRBD1|TRBJ2-7|TRBV27
TGTGCCAGCAGTCCCCTACCGGGACAGGGAACCGAAGAGCAGTACTTC
CASSPLPGQGTEEQYF
>.|.|TRBJ1-4|TRBV2
TGTGCCAGCAGTGATCAGGGGCGGACTAATGAAAAACTGTTTTTT
CASSDQGRTNEKLFF